This T cell receptor beta chain was documented in a study of CD4 T cells in relation to SARS-CoV-2 and coronaviruses. Libraries were prepared by immunoSEQ multiplex PCR; TCRdb keeps only in-frame clonotypes and omits some of them. The sample has around 20,000 clones, around 80% seen once; the top ten hold about 19%. Findings and caveats of the study: Crossreactivity was assessed only for spike protein, not other viral proteins.

To note about this clone: Its antigen is not identified.

Germline CDR1 is ENHRY and CDR2 is SYGVKD. V trimming: 10 bases; J trimming: 5 bases; junction bases outside the gene matches: 5. The CDR3 totals 13 residues. The unexposed donors gave CD4+ T cells in about 2011-2019, prior to COVID-19. The cells were cultured for under 13 days before CD4+ T cells were isolated. The specimen was CD4+ T cells from PBMCs, cultured in vitro. The receptor was derived from a human donor in good health. This chain connects TRBV10-3 to TRBJ2-1; TRBD2 matches at 10 bases. The CDR3 DNA follows: TGTGCCACTCTAGCGGGAGAGGACAATGAGCAGTTCTTC. Translation: CATLAGEDNEQFF.